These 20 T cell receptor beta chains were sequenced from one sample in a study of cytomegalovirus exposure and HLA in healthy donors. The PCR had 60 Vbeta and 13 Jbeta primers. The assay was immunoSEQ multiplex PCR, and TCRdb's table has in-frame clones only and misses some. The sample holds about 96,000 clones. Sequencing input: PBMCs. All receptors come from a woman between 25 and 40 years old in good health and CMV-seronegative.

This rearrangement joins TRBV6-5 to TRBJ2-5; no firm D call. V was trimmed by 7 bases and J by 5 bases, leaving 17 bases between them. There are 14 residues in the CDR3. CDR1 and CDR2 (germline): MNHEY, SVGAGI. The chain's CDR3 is CASTPLGAGETQYF. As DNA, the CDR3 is TGTGCCAGCACACCCCTTGGAGCCGGGGAGACCCAGTACTTC.

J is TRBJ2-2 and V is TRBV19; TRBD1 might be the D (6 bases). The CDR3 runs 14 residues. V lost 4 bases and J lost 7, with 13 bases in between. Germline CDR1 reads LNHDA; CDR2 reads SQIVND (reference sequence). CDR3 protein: CASSTSGVGGELFF. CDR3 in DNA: TGTGCCAGTAGTACGTCAGGGGTTGGCGGGGAGCTGTTTTTT.

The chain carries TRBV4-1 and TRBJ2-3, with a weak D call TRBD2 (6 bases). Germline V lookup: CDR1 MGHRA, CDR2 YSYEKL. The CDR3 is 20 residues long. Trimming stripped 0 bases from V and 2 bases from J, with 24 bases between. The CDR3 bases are TGCGCCAGCAGCCAAGAGGGTTCTCCGGGCTTGGGACTCCCCACAGATACGCAGTATTTT. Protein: CASSQEGSPGLGLPTDTQYF.

The CDR3 DNA sequence: TGCGCCAGCAGCGTTGAGCGGGGGGGCGGGGAGACCCAGTACTTC. It is translated as CASSVERGGGETQYF. The rearrangement joins TRBV5-1 to TRBJ2-5; 10 bases agree with TRBD2. Germline V gene data show CDR1 as SGHRS and CDR2 as YFSETQ. Trimming took 4 bases from V and 5 from J; bases not matched to a gene: 8. The CDR3 covers 15 residues.

The CDR3 DNA sequence: TGCGCCAGCAGCGGCACCGGGACAGAGGGTGAAGCTTTCTTT. As protein: CASSGTGTEGEAFF. The chain uses TRBV5-1 and TRBJ1-1; 7 bases are shared with TRBD1. The CDR3 is 14 amino acids. V was pared by 4 bases and J by 7 bases, with 10 bases of the junction left unmatched. Germline CDR1 reads SGHRS; CDR2 reads YFSETQ. Together with reference TRBV5-1 and TRBJ1-1, the CDR3 gives the full variable domain: KAGVTQTPRYLIKTRGQQVTLSCSPISGHRSVSWYQQTPGQGLQFLFEYFSETQRNKGNFPGRFSGRQFSNSRSEMNVSTLELGDSALYLCASSGTGTEGEAFFGQGTRLTVV.

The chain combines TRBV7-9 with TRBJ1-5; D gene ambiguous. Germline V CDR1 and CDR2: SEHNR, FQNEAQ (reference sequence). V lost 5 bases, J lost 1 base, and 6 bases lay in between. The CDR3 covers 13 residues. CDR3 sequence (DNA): TGTGCCAGCAGCCCCGAGAGCAATCAGCCCCAGCATTTT. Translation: CASSPESNQPQHF.

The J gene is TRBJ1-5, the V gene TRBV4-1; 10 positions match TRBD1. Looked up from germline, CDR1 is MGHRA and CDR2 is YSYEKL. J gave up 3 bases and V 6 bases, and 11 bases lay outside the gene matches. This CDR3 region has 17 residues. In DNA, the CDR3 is TGCGCCAGCAGTCTACAAGGGGGACAGGGGTTCAATCAGCCCCAGCATTTT. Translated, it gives CASSLQGGQGFNQPQHF.

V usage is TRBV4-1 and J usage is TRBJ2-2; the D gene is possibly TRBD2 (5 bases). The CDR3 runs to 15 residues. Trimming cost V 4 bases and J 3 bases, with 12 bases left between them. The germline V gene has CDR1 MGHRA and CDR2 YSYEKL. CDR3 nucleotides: TGCGCCAGCAGCCCGTTGGGAGTGGACACCGGGGAGCTGTTTTTT. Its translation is CASSPLGVDTGELFF.

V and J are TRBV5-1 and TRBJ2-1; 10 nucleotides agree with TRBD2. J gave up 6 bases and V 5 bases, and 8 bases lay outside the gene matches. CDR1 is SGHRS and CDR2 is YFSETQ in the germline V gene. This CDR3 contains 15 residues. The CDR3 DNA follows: TGCGCCAGCAGGGATCTAGCGGGAGCGGGCAATGAGCAGTTCTTC. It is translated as CASRDLAGAGNEQFF.

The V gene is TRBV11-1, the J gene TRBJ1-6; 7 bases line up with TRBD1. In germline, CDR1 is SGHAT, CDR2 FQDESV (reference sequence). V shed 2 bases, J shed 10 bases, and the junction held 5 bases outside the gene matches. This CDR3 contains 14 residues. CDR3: CASSLLTGESPLHF. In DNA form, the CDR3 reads TGTGCCAGCAGCTTACTCACAGGGGAATCACCCCTCCACTTT.

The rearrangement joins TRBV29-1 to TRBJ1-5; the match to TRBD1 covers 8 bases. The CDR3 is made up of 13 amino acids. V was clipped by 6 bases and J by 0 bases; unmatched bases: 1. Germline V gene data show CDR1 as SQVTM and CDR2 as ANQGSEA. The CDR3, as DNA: TGCAGCGTACAGGGGGATAGCAATCAGCCCCAGCATTTT. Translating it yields CSVQGDSNQPQHF.

The CDR3 DNA sequence: TGTGCCAGCAGCTCAGCAGGACAGGGAGACTATGGCTACACCTTC. It specifies CASSSAGQGDYGYTF. The genes are TRBV7-8 and TRBJ1-2; 8 nucleotides agree with TRBD1. J gave up 3 bases and V 4 bases, and 7 bases lay outside the gene matches. The CDR3 has 15 amino acids. CDR1 and CDR2 from the germline V gene are SGHVS and FQNEAQ.

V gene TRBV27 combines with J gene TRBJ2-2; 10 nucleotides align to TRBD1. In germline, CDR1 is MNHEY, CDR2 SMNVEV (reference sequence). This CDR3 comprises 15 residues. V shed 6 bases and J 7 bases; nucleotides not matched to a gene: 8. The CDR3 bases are TGTGCCAGCAGGAGCGGACAGGGGGAAGTCGGGGAGCTGTTTTTT. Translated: CASRSGQGEVGELFF.

The CDR3 region is CASSVGVTGLNTEAFF. In nucleotides, the CDR3 is TGTGCCAGCAGCGTAGGGGTCACAGGTCTGAACACTGAAGCTTTCTTT. The chain is built from TRBV9 and TRBJ1-1, with TRBD1 as a possible D gene (5 bases). CDR3 length: 16 amino acids. The germline CDR1 and CDR2 sequences are SGDLS and YYNGEE. V was clipped by 0 bases and J by 0 bases, with 12 bases between them.

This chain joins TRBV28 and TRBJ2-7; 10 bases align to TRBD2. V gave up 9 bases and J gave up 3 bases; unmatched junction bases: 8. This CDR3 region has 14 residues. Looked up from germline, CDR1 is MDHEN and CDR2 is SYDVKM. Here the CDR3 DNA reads TGTGCCAGTTCAGGACTAGCGGTGGTCTACGAGCAGTACTTC. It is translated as CASSGLAVVYEQYF. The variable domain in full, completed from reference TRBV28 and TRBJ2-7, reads DVKVTQSSRYLVKRTGEKVFLECVQDMDHENMFWYRQDPGLGLRLIYFSYDVKMKEKGDIPEGYSVSREKKERFSLILESASTNQTSMYLCASSGLAVVYEQYFGPGTRLTVT.

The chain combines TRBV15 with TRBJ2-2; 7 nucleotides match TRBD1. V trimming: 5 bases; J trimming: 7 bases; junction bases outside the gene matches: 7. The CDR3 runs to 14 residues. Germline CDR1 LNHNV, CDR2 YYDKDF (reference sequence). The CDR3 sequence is CATSAGGRVGELFF. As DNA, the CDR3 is TGTGCCACCAGCGCAGGGGGAAGGGTCGGGGAGCTGTTTTTT.

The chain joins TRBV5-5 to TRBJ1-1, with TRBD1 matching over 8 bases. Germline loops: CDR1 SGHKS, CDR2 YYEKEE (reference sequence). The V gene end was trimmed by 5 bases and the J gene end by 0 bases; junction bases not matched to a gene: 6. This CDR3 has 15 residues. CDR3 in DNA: TGTGCCAGCAGGTGGACAGGGCCCTTGAACACTGAAGCTTTCTTT. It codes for CASRWTGPLNTEAFF.

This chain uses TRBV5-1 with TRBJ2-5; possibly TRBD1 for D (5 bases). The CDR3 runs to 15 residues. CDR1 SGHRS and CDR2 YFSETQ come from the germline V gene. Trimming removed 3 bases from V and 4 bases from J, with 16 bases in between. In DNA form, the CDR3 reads TGCGCCAGCAGCTCAAACGTGGGGCGCACAGAGACCCAGTACTTC. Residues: CASSSNVGRTETQYF.

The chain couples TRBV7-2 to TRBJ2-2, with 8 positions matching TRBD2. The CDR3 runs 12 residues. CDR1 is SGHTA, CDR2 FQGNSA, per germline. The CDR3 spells CATGGPDGELFF. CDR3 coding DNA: TGTGCGACGGGGGGGCCTGACGGGGAGCTGTTTTTT.

The CDR3 DNA reads TGTGCCAGCAGCTTAGCGATCGATCACGACAGGGGGGAAGGCTACACCTTC. Protein sequence: CASSLAIDHDRGEGYTF. The chain combines TRBV11-1 with TRBJ1-2; 9 nucleotides match TRBD1. From germline, CDR1 is SGHAT and CDR2 FQDESV (reference sequence). J was trimmed by 8 bases and V by 0 bases; bases with no gene match: 13. The CDR3 runs 17 residues.